Each of the 20 T cell receptor beta chains below was sequenced from the same sample in a study of blood T cell repertoires in COVID-19 (dated by TCRdb to 2020 to 2022). The method was the immunoSEQ multiplex PCR assay. TCRdb took this table from immuneACCESS and kept in-frame rearrangements with V and J called. Such tables lack part of the clones; where checked against another copy, unresolved V genes explain under half of the gap, and the rest is unexplained. This sample lists around 180,000 clones; 84% were detected once. The ten biggest clones cover approximately 12% of the sample. The sequenced sample was PBMCs or T cells enriched from blood (not recorded which). These receptors all stem from a man over 45 who had recovered from COVID-19.

The chain combines TRBV5-1 with TRBJ1-6; D call uncertain. This CDR3 is 17 amino acids long. V dropped 1 base and J dropped 7 bases, with 18 bases sitting between them. The germline V gene encodes CDR1 SGHRS and CDR2 YFSETQ. CDR3 protein: CASSLLPGSEGNSPLHF. Written as DNA, the CDR3 is TGCGCCAGCAGCTTGCTCCCCGGCTCGGAGGGCAATTCACCCCTCCACTTT.

This chain links TRBV7-8 with TRBJ2-7; D gene uncertain. Trimming shortened V by 2 bases and J by 0 bases, and 8 bases separated the two germline ends. This CDR3 contains 14 residues. In germline, CDR1 is SGHVS, CDR2 FQNEAQ. The CDR3 DNA reads as TGTGCCAGCAGCTTACACATCAGCTCCTACGAGCAGTACTTC. The encoded protein is CASSLHISSYEQYF.

This clone occurred once. V gene TRBV12-3 or TRBV12-4 combines with J gene TRBJ1-1; 7 positions match TRBD1. The CDR3 spans 11 residues. V gave up 7 bases and J gave up 6 bases; unmatched junction bases: 2. Here the CDR3 reads CASIQGAEAFF. Written as DNA, the CDR3 is TGTGCCAGCATCCAGGGGGCTGAAGCTTTCTTT.

This clone was detected once. The gene calls are TRBV6-6 and TRBJ1-5; 7 nucleotides agree with TRBD1. Germline V CDR1 and CDR2: MNHNY, SVGAGI (reference sequence). Losses at the gene ends were 8 bases for V and 4 bases for J; bases not matched to a gene: 8. The CDR3 spans 14 residues. The CDR3 region is CASQRQGRNQPQHF. The CDR3 DNA follows: TGTGCCAGCCAACGACAGGGCCGTAATCAGCCCCAGCATTTT.

This rearrangement joins TRBV15 to TRBJ2-3, with 9 bases lining up with TRBD2. The CDR3 is 15 residues long. Germline loops: CDR1 LNHNV, CDR2 YYDKDF (reference sequence). V shed 3 bases, J shed 0 bases, and the junction held 1 base outside the gene matches. The CDR3 is CATSSSGGSTDTQYF. CDR3 in DNA: TGTGCCACCAGCAGTAGCGGGGGAAGCACAGATACGCAGTATTTT.

J is TRBJ1-3 and V is TRBV9, with 9 positions matching TRBD1. With V trimmed by 4 bases and J by 4 bases, 9 bases remained unmatched. Germline lookup yields CDR1 SGDLS and CDR2 YYNGEE. This CDR3 contains 16 residues. The CDR3 protein is CASSPPDRGVGNTIYF. Here the CDR3 DNA reads TGTGCCAGCAGCCCGCCGGACAGGGGTGTAGGAAACACCATATATTTT.

The chain joins TRBV7-9 to TRBJ1-3; 7 bases are a match to TRBD1. The CDR3 runs 15 residues. Per the germline V gene, CDR1 is SEHNR and CDR2 is FQNEAQ (reference sequence). V shed 5 bases, J shed 0 bases, and the junction held 4 bases outside the gene matches. CDR3 coding DNA: TGTGCCAGCAGCCTAGGGACAGACTCTGGAAACACCATATATTTT. Its translation: CASSLGTDSGNTIYF.

This clone is a singleton in its sample. V gene TRBV18 combines with J gene TRBJ1-1, with D hard to call. This CDR3 is 15 amino acids long. Per germline, CDR1 KGHSH and CDR2 LQKENI. V was pared by 6 bases and J by 5 bases, with 19 bases between. CDR3 DNA: TGTGCCAGCTCCTCCCCGGGGTCGTCGGGGACTGAAGCTTTCTTT. Translated: CASSSPGSSGTEAFF.

This clone was observed a single time. This chain links TRBV29-1 with TRBJ2-1; D perhaps matches TRBD2 (5 bases). V was clipped by 2 bases and J by 6 bases, with 14 bases between them. The CDR3 is made up of 14 amino acids. Per germline, CDR1 SQVTM and CDR2 ANQGSEA. As DNA, the CDR3 is TGCAGCGTTGAATGGACTCCCTGGGGCAATGAGCAGTTCTTC. Translation: CSVEWTPWGNEQFF.

This clone occurred once. CDR3: CASSYSSHEQFF. The CDR3, as DNA: TGTGCCAGCAGTTACTCCTCCCATGAGCAGTTCTTC. This chain uses TRBV6-5 with TRBJ2-1; D is unresolved. The ends were cut back, 0 bases at V and 8 bases at J, with 5 bases in the middle. The CDR3 spans 12 residues. The germline V gene has CDR1 MNHEY and CDR2 SVGAGI.

The chain has TRBV19 and TRBJ1-5; D remains unclear. The germline V gene has CDR1 LNHDA and CDR2 SQIVND (reference sequence). The V and J ends lost 6 bases and 2 bases respectively, with 17 bases between them. CDR3 length equals 16 residues. CDR3 region: CASREKGRGGNQPQHF. CDR3 nucleotide sequence: TGTGCCAGTAGAGAGAAGGGCCGGGGTGGCAATCAGCCCCAGCATTTT.

This clone has just one count. This chain joins TRBV6-2 or TRBV6-3 and TRBJ1-5, with 8 nucleotides matching TRBD1. Germline CDR1 MNHEY, CDR2 SVGEGT. The ends lost 2 bases at V and 6 bases at J; junction bases unmatched: 9. The CDR3 consists of 16 residues. CDR3 in amino acids: CASSYGSQGAGQPQHF. For the CDR3, the DNA is TGTGCCAGCAGTTACGGCAGTCAGGGGGCGGGTCAGCCCCAGCATTTT.

The chain recombines TRBV24-1 with TRBJ2-5, with a possible D match to TRBD1 (5 bases). V lost 4 bases and J 1 base, leaving 12 bases between the germline ends. Germline-derived CDR1 and CDR2 are KGHDR and SFDVKD. This CDR3 has 15 residues. Here the CDR3 DNA reads TGTGCCACCAGTGAGGCGACAGCCTTCCAAGAGACCCAGTACTTC. It is translated as CATSEATAFQETQYF.

This chain uses TRBV21-1 with TRBJ1-3; the tabulated D call, TRBD1, remains unverified against the DNA. TRBV21-1 is marked as a pseudogene. The CDR3 length is 15 residues. CDR3 nucleotide sequence: TGTGCCAGCAGCCATCCCGGGACAGGGAGTAACACCATATATTTT. This codes for CASSHPGTGSNTIYF.

The rearrangement links TRBV18 to TRBJ2-2; 10 bases match TRBD1. The CDR3 consists of 15 residues. Germline V CDR1 and CDR2: KGHSH, LQKENI. With 2 bases clipped from V and 6 bases from J, the junction kept 3 bases outside the gene matches. The CDR3 protein is CASSPTGTGAGELFF. In DNA form, the CDR3 reads TGTGCCAGCTCACCAACTGGGACAGGGGCCGGGGAGCTGTTTTTT. The full variable domain, with the rest looked up from reference TRBV18 and TRBJ2-2, is NAGVMQNPRHLVRRRGQEARLRCSPMKGHSHVYWYRQLPEEGLKFMVYLQKENIIDESGMPKERFSAEFPKEGPSILRIQQVVRGDSAAYFCASSPTGTGAGELFFGEGSRLTVL.

The chain links TRBV19 to TRBJ2-7; 12 nucleotides align to TRBD1. This CDR3 comprises 14 residues. V was pared by 8 bases and J by 3 bases, with 5 bases of the junction left unmatched. Germline CDR1 LNHDA, CDR2 SQIVND (reference sequence). The CDR3 reads CASGTGGFNYEQYF. In DNA form, the CDR3 reads TGTGCCAGTGGGACAGGGGGCTTCAACTACGAGCAGTACTTC.

The chain recombines TRBV27 with TRBJ2-7; D is unresolved. Between the trimmed V and J ends, which lost 3 bases and 1 base, there was a span of 7 bases. CDR1 is MNHEY and CDR2 is SMNVEV in the germline V gene (reference sequence). The CDR3 length is 13 residues. The CDR3 reads CASSLAESYEQYF. The DNA of the CDR3 is TGTGCCAGCAGTTTGGCGGAGTCCTACGAGCAGTACTTC.

CDR3 coding DNA: TGTGCCAGCAGCTTAGTTCAGCGGAATTCACCCCTCCACTTT. Residues: CASSLVQRNSPLHF. J is TRBJ1-6 and V is TRBV7-8; no definite D call. The V gene lost 1 base and the J gene lost 7 bases, with 8 bases spanning the gap. Germline V CDR1 and CDR2: SGHVS, FQNEAQ. The CDR3 runs 14 residues.

The rearrangement joins TRBV9 to TRBJ2-4; TRBD1 is a possible D gene (6 bases). This CDR3 has 14 amino acids. Trimming stripped 0 bases from V and 9 bases from J, with 13 bases between. The germline V gene has CDR1 SGDLS and CDR2 YYNGEE. In DNA form, the CDR3 reads TGTGCCAGCAGCGTAGGGGGGCGAGGTGGCATTCAGTACTTC. Amino acids: CASSVGGRGGIQYF.

Comments on this clone: The same CDR3 is also encoded by other DNA sequences in this sample. The chain employs TRBV7-9 and TRBJ1-3; 9 bases match TRBD1. The ends lost 5 bases at V and 4 bases at J; junction bases unmatched: 6. Germline V CDR1 and CDR2: SEHNR, FQNEAQ (reference sequence). This CDR3 is 15 amino acids long. CDR3 loop: CASSKQGASGNTIYF. The DNA for the CDR3 is TGTGCCAGCAGCAAACAGGGGGCCTCAGGAAACACCATATATTTT.